A selection of T cell receptor beta chains follows, all from one sample in a study of blood T cell repertoires in COVID-19. Only in-frame clones appear in the TCRdb table, and some are missing; sequencing was by immunoSEQ multiplex PCR. The table lists about 210,000 clones, roughly 78% of them singletons. Sequenced material: peripheral blood. The receptors shown here come from a middle-aged woman with acute or convalescent COVID-19. Both conserved end residues are part of each CDR3. The D gene is left open where the match is weak. Clone size is stated in some rows and not others, as once, few, many or a class when expanded.

size: few
J: TRBJ2-7
D: .
V: TRBV11-3
length: 15
CDR3: CASSQDAGKTYEQYF
DNA: TGTGCCAGCAGCCAAGACGCCGGGAAGACCTACGAGCAGTACTTC

size: few
J: TRBJ2-7
D: TRBD2
V: TRBV3-1/TRBV3-2
length: 15
CDR3: CASSQSAGGGYEQYF
DNA: TGTGCCAGCAGCCAGTCGGCGGGGGGAGGCTACGAGCAGTACTTC

size: .
J: TRBJ1-1
D: TRBD1
V: TRBV2
length: 14
CDR3: CASRPGGANTEAFF
DNA: TGTGCCAGCAGGCCAGGGGGCGCGAACACTGAAGCTTTCTTT

size: .
J: TRBJ2-7
D: TRBD2
V: TRBV11-2
length: 13
CDR3: CASRTSGSYEQYF
DNA: TGTGCCAGCAGGACTAGCGGCTCCTACGAGCAGTACTTC

size: .
J: TRBJ2-2
D: .
V: TRBV3-1/TRBV3-2
length: 17
CDR3: CASSQVGLARSTGELFF
DNA: TGTGCCAGCAGCCAAGTAGGGCTAGCGCGCTCCACCGGGGAGCTGTTTTTT

size: .
J: TRBJ2-3
D: .
V: TRBV6-6
length: 15
CDR3: CASSYDRPSTDTQYF
DNA: TGTGCCAGCAGTTACGACAGACCAAGCACAGATACGCAGTATTTT

size: .
J: TRBJ1-2
D: .
V: TRBV27
length: 13
CDR3: CASSPMGGYGYTF
DNA: TGTGCCAGCTCGCCCATGGGGGGCTATGGCTACACCTTC

size: .
J: TRBJ2-3
D: TRBD1
V: TRBV11-1
length: 13
CDR3: CASRGGWTDTQYF
DNA: TGTGCCAGCAGAGGGGGCTGGACAGATACGCAGTATTTT

size: few
J: TRBJ1-3
D: .
V: TRBV13
length: 15
CDR3: CASSLGTGSGNTIYF
DNA: TGTGCCAGCAGCTTAGGGACTGGCTCTGGAAACACCATATATTTT

size: .
J: TRBJ1-6
D: .
V: TRBV7-9
length: 15
CDR3: CASSMTRPLDSPLHF
DNA: TGTGCCAGCAGTATGACTCGGCCCCTAGATTCACCCCTCCACTTT

size: once
J: TRBJ1-5
D: TRBD1
V: TRBV11-2
length: 19
CDR3: CASSLAPPTGGYSNQPQHF
DNA: TGTGCCAGCAGCTTAGCTCCCCCGACAGGGGGCTATAGCAATCAGCCCCAGCATTTT

size: .
J: TRBJ2-1
D: TRBD2
V: TRBV6-5
length: 15
CDR3: CASSRGDYAYNEQFF
DNA: TGTGCCAGCAGTCGGGGGGACTATGCCTACAATGAGCAGTTCTTC

size: .
J: TRBJ2-2
D: .
V: TRBV4-2
length: 14
CDR3: CASSQGQPTGELFF
DNA: TGTGCCAGCAGCCAAGGACAGCCCACCGGGGAGCTGTTTTTT

size: .
J: TRBJ1-1
D: .
V: TRBV30
length: 13
CDR3: CAWSGGGGTEAFF
DNA: TGTGCCTGGAGTGGGGGTGGGGGGACTGAAGCTTTCTTT

size: .
J: TRBJ2-7
D: .
V: TRBV6-5
length: 13
CDR3: CASMRGGSGEQYF
DNA: TGTGCCAGCATGAGAGGGGGATCTGGCGAGCAGTACTTC